This T cell receptor (beta chain) comes out of a study of T cell responses to AZD1222 COVID-19 vaccine. Overall study context: Investigators merged groups given second doses at roughly 4 or roughly 12 weeks. Study results and caveats: As reported, nearly half of all spike-specific TCRs target variant regions that are unmutated. CD4 TCRs linked to vaccination spanned spike, dominating at 160-218 and 743-854. An increase in Spike-specific TCR breadth and depth was observed after two AZD1222 doses.

The CDR3 loop spans 18 amino acids. The germline V gene has CDR1 SGHTS and CDR2 YDEGEE. V dropped 1 base and J dropped 0 bases, with 17 bases sitting between them. About this clone itself: Antigen: not known.

Sequenced by immunoSEQ multiplex PCR; TCRdb stores in-frame clones only, minus some. The sample consists of around 160,000 clones, approximately 90% of them appearing once. The rearrangement links TRBV5-8 to TRBJ2-1, with D hard to call. The receptor's source is an adult in good health. The sequencing used peripheral blood, collected on day 0 of AZD1222 vaccination. CDR3 region: CASSLRFLAASSYNEQFF. As DNA, the CDR3 is TGTGCCAGCAGCTTGCGTTTTCTCGCGGCTAGCTCCTACAATGAGCAGTTCTTC. Complete variable domain (other parts from reference TRBV5-8 and TRBJ2-1): EAGVTQSPTHLIKTRGQQATLRCSPISGHTSVYWYQQALGLGLQFLLWYDEGEERNRGNFPPRFSGRQFPNYSSELNVNALELEDSALYLCASSLRFLAASSYNEQFFGPGTRLTVL.